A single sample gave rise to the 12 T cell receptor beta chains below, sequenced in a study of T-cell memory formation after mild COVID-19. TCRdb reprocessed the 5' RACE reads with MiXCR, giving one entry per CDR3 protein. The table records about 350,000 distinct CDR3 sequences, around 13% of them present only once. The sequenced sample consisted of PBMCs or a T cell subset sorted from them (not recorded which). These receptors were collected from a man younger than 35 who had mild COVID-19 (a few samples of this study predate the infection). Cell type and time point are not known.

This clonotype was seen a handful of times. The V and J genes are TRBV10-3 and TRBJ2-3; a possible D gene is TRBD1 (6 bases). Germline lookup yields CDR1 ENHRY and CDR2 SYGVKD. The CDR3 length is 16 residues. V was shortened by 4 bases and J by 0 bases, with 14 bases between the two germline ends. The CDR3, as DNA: TGTGCCATCAGTGGCCTGACAGGAGGTAGCACAGATACGCAGTATTTT. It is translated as CAISGLTGGSTDTQYF.

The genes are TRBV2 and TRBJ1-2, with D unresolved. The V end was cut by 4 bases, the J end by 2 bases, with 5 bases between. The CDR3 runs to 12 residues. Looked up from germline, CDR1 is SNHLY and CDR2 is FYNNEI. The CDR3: CASSVENYGYTF. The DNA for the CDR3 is TGTGCCAGCAGTGTTGAGAACTATGGCTACACCTTC.

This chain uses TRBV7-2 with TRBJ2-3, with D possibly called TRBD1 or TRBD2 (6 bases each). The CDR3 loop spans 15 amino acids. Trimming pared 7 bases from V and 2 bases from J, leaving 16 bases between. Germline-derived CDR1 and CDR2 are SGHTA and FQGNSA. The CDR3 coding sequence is TGTGCCAGCAACCACGGGGGCCCGTCCACAGATACGCAGTATTTT. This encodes CASNHGGPSTDTQYF.

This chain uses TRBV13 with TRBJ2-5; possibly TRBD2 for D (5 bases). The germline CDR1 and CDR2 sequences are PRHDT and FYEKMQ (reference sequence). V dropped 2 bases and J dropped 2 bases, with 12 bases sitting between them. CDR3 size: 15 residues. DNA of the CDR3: TGTGCCAGCAGCTTATCCTCGGGCGGGCAAGAGACCCAGTACTTC. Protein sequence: CASSLSSGGQETQYF. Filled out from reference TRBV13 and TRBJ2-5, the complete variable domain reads AAGVIQSPRHLIKEKRETATLKCYPIPRHDTVYWYQQGPGQDPQFLISFYEKMQSDKGSIPDRFSAQQFSDYHSELNMSSLELGDSALYFCASSLSSGGQETQYFGPGTRLLVL.

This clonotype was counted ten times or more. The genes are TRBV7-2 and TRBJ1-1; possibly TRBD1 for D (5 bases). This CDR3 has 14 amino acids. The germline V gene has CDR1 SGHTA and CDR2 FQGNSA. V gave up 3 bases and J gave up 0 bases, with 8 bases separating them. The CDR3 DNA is TGTGCCAGCAGCTTCGGGGCTGTGAACACTGAAGCTTTCTTT. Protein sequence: CASSFGAVNTEAFF.

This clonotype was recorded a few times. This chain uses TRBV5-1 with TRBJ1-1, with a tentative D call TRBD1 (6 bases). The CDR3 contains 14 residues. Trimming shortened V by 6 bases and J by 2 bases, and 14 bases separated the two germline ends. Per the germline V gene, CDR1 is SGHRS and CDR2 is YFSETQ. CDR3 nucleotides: TGCGCCAGCACCCTAGGACAGTTCAACACTGAAGCTTTCTTT. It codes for CASTLGQFNTEAFF.

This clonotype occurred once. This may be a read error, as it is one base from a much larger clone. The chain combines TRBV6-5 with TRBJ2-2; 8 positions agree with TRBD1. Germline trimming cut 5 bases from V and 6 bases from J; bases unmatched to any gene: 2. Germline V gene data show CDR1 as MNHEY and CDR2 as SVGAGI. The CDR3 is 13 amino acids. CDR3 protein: CASSKQGAGELFF. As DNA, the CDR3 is TGTGCCAGCAGTAAACAGGGGGCCGGGGAGCTGTTTTTT.

CDR3 protein: CASSFPSRGRSTDTQYF. The CDR3 DNA is TGTGCCAGCAGCTTTCCCTCCAGGGGGAGAAGCACAGATACGCAGTATTTT. The chain employs TRBV7-9 and TRBJ2-3; 7 bases are shared with TRBD1. Per germline, CDR1 SEHNR and CDR2 FQNEAQ (reference sequence). CDR3 length equals 17 residues. The trim removed 3 bases at V and 0 bases at J, leaving 9 bases unmatched.

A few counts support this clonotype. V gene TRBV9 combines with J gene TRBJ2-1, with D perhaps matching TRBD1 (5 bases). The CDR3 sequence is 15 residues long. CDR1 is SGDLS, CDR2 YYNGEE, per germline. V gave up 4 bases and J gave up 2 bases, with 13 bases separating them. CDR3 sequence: CASSPLQGTYNEQFF. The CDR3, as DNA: TGTGCCAGCAGCCCCCTTCAGGGAACCTACAATGAGCAGTTCTTC.

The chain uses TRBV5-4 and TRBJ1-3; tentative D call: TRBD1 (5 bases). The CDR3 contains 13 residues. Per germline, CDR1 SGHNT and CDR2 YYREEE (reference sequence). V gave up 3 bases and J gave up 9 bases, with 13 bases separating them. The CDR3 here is CASSSGTDGTIYF. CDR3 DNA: TGTGCCAGCAGCTCTGGGACGGATGGCACCATATATTTT.

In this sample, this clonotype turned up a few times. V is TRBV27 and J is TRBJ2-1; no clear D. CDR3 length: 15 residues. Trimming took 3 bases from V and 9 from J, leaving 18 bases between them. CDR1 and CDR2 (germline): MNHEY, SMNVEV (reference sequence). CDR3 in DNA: TGTGCCAGCAGTTTGGTAGGAAATTGGGTAACTGAGCAGTTCTTC. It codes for CASSLVGNWVTEQFF.

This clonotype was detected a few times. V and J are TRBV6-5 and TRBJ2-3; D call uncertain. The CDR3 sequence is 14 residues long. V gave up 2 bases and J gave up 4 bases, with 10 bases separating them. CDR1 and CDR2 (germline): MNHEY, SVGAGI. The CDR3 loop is CASSYTGRADTQYF. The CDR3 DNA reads TGTGCCAGCAGTTACACCGGACGCGCAGATACGCAGTATTTT.